Given below is one T cell receptor (beta chain) in context. Antigen: not known. These data come from a study of TIL therapy for anti-PD-1-resistant metastatic lung cancer. Study results and caveats: This highly selected cohort may not generalize to typical lung cancer patients.

This CDR3 has 13 residues. Trimming took off 6 bases at V and 8 bases at J, with 17 bases between the two ends. Germline V gene sequence: CDR1 SGDLS, CDR2 YYNGEE. Specified time point: pre-treatment sample, taken before nivolumab and TIL therapy. The immunoSEQ assay was v3. Only in-frame clones appear in the TCRdb table, and some are missing; sequencing was by immunoSEQ multiplex PCR. The profile covers 54,000 or so clones, with around nine tenths appearing a single time and approximately 2.4% taken by the ten largest. The origin of this receptor is a person aged 25 to 80 with non-small cell lung cancer. The chain links TRBV9 to TRBJ1-2; D is perhaps TRBD1 (6 bases). Sequences were derived from blood, sampled at baseline. This CDR3 is CASTGQSTGGYTF. The CDR3 region has the DNA TGTGCCAGCACCGGACAGTCGACGGGAGGCTACACCTTC.